These T cell receptor beta chains were read from a single sample in a study of T cells in Graves' hyperthyroidism and ophthalmopathy. TCRdb independently ran MiXCR on the multiplex PCR reads; one entry per CDR3 protein. This sample carries nearly 750,000 distinct CDR3 sequences, 30% to 40% of them seen once, and the ten largest clones take roughly 30%. The sample taken for sequencing was blood. These receptors originate from a woman in her forties with Graves' hyperthyroidism. Both conserved end residues are part of each CDR3. The order of the fields is V gene, D gene, clone size, J gene, CDR3 protein, CDR3 DNA. The D gene is left open where the match is weak. Only some rows state a clone size, as once, few, many or a class for expanded clones.

v_gene: TRBV29-1; d_gene: TRBD1; abundance: -; j_gene: TRBJ1-2; CDR3aa: CSVVQGANYGYTF; CDR3nt: TGCAGCGTTGTTCAGGGGGCGAACTATGGCTACACCTTC
v_gene: TRBV24-1; d_gene: TRBD2; abundance: many; j_gene: TRBJ2-7; CDR3aa: CATSERGLAGEQYF; CDR3nt: TGTGCCACCAGTGAACGTGGACTAGCGGGGGAGCAGTACTTC
v_gene: TRBV12-3/TRBV12-4; d_gene: -; abundance: few; j_gene: TRBJ2-2; CDR3aa: CASSLNRVETGELFF; CDR3nt: TGTGCCAGCAGTTTGAACAGGGTTGAAACCGGGGAGCTGTTTTTT
v_gene: TRBV7-2; d_gene: -; abundance: once; j_gene: TRBJ2-3; CDR3aa: CASSFISTSTDTQYF; CDR3nt: TGTGCCAGCAGCTTTATAAGCACCAGCACAGATACGCAGTATTTT
v_gene: TRBV2; d_gene: -; abundance: -; j_gene: TRBJ1-4; CDR3aa: CASRETATNEKLFF; CDR3nt: TGTGCCAGCAGGGAGACAGCAACTAATGAAAAACTGTTTTTT
v_gene: TRBV4-1; d_gene: -; abundance: few; j_gene: TRBJ2-7; CDR3aa: CASSQDRDLAYEQYF; CDR3nt: TGCGCCAGCAGCCAAGACAGGGATTTAGCCTACGAGCAGTACTTC
v_gene: TRBV5-5; d_gene: -; abundance: many; j_gene: TRBJ1-2; CDR3aa: CASSPRYGPNYGYTF; CDR3nt: TGTGCCAGCAGCCCACGGTACGGTCCTAACTATGGCTACACCTTC
v_gene: TRBV12-3/TRBV12-4; d_gene: -; abundance: -; j_gene: TRBJ1-2; CDR3aa: CASSLKRPGLLTGQVDGYTF; CDR3nt: TGTGCCAGCAGTTTAAAACGCCCGGGGCTTTTAACGGGACAAGTAGATGGCTACACCTTC
v_gene: TRBV20-1; d_gene: -; abundance: -; j_gene: TRBJ1-2; CDR3aa: CSAPLGIDYGYTF; CDR3nt: TGCAGTGCGCCGCTCGGGATAGACTATGGCTACACCTTC
v_gene: TRBV15; d_gene: TRBD1; abundance: -; j_gene: TRBJ2-5; CDR3aa: CATSSDRTGQETQYF; CDR3nt: TGTGCCACCAGCAGTGATCGGACAGGCCAAGAGACCCAGTACTTC
v_gene: TRBV29-1; d_gene: TRBD1; abundance: many; j_gene: TRBJ2-7; CDR3aa: CSGGQGFFEQYF; CDR3nt: TGCAGCGGGGGACAGGGCTTCTTCGAGCAGTACTTC
v_gene: TRBV20-1; d_gene: -; abundance: many; j_gene: TRBJ1-3; CDR3aa: CSARASTGNTIYF; CDR3nt: TGCAGTGCTAGGGCCTCCACTGGAAACACCATATATTTT
v_gene: TRBV5-1; d_gene: -; abundance: -; j_gene: TRBJ2-7; CDR3aa: CASRRTGTPYEQYF; CDR3nt: TGCGCCAGCAGGAGGACGGGGACCCCCTACGAGCAGTACTTC
v_gene: TRBV6-6; d_gene: TRBD1; abundance: many; j_gene: TRBJ1-6; CDR3aa: CASTSSGQGKAAPHF; CDR3nt: TGTGCCAGCACCAGCTCGGGACAGGGGAAGGCCGCTCCCCACTTT
v_gene: TRBV2; d_gene: TRBD1; abundance: many; j_gene: TRBJ2-2; CDR3aa: CASSKGAGTGELFF; CDR3nt: TGTGCCAGCTCCAAGGGGGCGGGCACCGGGGAGCTGTTTTTT
v_gene: TRBV29-1; d_gene: TRBD2; abundance: few; j_gene: TRBJ2-7; CDR3aa: CSVALAGRYEQYF; CDR3nt: TGCAGCGTAGCACTAGCGGGAAGGTACGAGCAGTACTTC
v_gene: TRBV11-2; d_gene: TRBD1; abundance: -; j_gene: TRBJ2-6; CDR3aa: CASSSPLTGIPGANVLTF; CDR3nt: TGTGCCAGCAGTTCCCCGTTGACAGGGATCCCTGGGGCCAACGTCCTGACTTTC
v_gene: TRBV20-1; d_gene: TRBD1; abundance: -; j_gene: TRBJ2-5; CDR3aa: CSARTGGGQETQYF; CDR3nt: TGCAGTGCTAGGACAGGGGGCGGTCAAGAGACCCAGTACTTC
v_gene: TRBV12-3/TRBV12-4; d_gene: TRBD1; abundance: -; j_gene: TRBJ1-5; CDR3aa: CASSLFGTGLNQPQHF; CDR3nt: TGTGCCAGCAGTTTATTCGGGACAGGGTTAAATCAGCCCCAGCATTTT
v_gene: TRBV6-5; d_gene: -; abundance: few; j_gene: TRBJ2-7; CDR3aa: CASSYSSAGSYEQYF; CDR3nt: TGTGCCAGCAGTTACTCGAGTGCGGGTTCCTACGAGCAGTACTTC
v_gene: TRBV3-1; d_gene: -; abundance: -; j_gene: TRBJ1-4; CDR3aa: CASSSTGATNEKLFF; CDR3nt: TGTGCCAGCAGCTCTACGGGGGCAACTAATGAAAAACTGTTTTTT
v_gene: TRBV5-4; d_gene: TRBD2; abundance: few; j_gene: TRBJ2-7; CDR3aa: CASSLAGAGETYEQYF; CDR3nt: TGTGCCAGCAGCTTGGCCGGGGCGGGAGAAACCTACGAGCAGTACTTC
v_gene: TRBV7-2; d_gene: -; abundance: few; j_gene: TRBJ1-6; CDR3aa: CASSQVKGNNSPLHF; CDR3nt: TGCGCCAGCAGCCAAGTGAAGGGGAACAATTCACCCCTCCACTTT
v_gene: TRBV7-9; d_gene: TRBD2; abundance: many; j_gene: TRBJ2-7; CDR3aa: CASSLPSGRYEQYF; CDR3nt: TGTGCCAGCAGCTTACCTAGCGGCCGCTACGAGCAGTACTTC
v_gene: TRBV7-9; d_gene: TRBD1; abundance: many; j_gene: TRBJ2-7; CDR3aa: CASSPDPDRAKQYF; CDR3nt: TGTGCCAGCAGCCCAGACCCGGACAGGGCAAAGCAGTACTTC
v_gene: TRBV25-1; d_gene: TRBD1; abundance: -; j_gene: TRBJ2-2; CDR3aa: CASRLGQGSGELFF; CDR3nt: TGTGCCAGCAGGCTGGGACAGGGATCCGGGGAGCTGTTTTTT
v_gene: TRBV7-2; d_gene: TRBD1; abundance: -; j_gene: TRBJ2-7; CDR3aa: CASSRWTGGAYEQYF; CDR3nt: TGTGCCAGCAGCCGTTGGACAGGGGGAGCCTACGAGCAGTACTTC
v_gene: TRBV7-2; d_gene: TRBD1; abundance: -; j_gene: TRBJ1-4; CDR3aa: CASSGGTGSNEKLFF; CDR3nt: TGTGCCAGCAGCGGGGGGACAGGGTCTAATGAAAAACTGTTTTTT
v_gene: TRBV12-3/TRBV12-4; d_gene: -; abundance: few; j_gene: TRBJ1-3; CDR3aa: CASSLGRTSGNTIYF; CDR3nt: TGTGCCAGCAGTTTAGGCAGAACCTCTGGAAACACCATATATTTT
v_gene: TRBV15; d_gene: -; abundance: -; j_gene: TRBJ1-4; CDR3aa: CATSRADETDSEKLFF; CDR3nt: TGTGCCACCAGCAGGGCCGACGAGACAGATAGTGAAAAACTGTTTTTT
v_gene: TRBV7-2; d_gene: -; abundance: many; j_gene: TRBJ2-7; CDR3aa: CASSWGTPEQYF; CDR3nt: TGTGCCAGCAGCTGGGGGACTCCCGAGCAGTACTTC
v_gene: TRBV12-3/TRBV12-4; d_gene: -; abundance: once; j_gene: TRBJ1-4; CDR3aa: CASSSTSGASF; CDR3nt: TGTGCCAGCAGTTCTACTAGCGGGGCCTCTTTT
v_gene: TRBV7-9; d_gene: -; abundance: -; j_gene: TRBJ1-2; CDR3aa: CASSLGVGLLANYGYTF; CDR3nt: TGTGCCAGCAGCTTAGGGGTTGGACTGCTAGCTAACTATGGCTACACCTTC
v_gene: TRBV5-1; d_gene: -; abundance: many; j_gene: TRBJ1-2; CDR3aa: CASSSAILGGYTF; CDR3nt: TGCGCCAGCAGCTCCGCCATTCTAGGGGGCTACACCTTC
v_gene: TRBV28; d_gene: -; abundance: -; j_gene: TRBJ2-7; CDR3aa: CASWGVGEQHF; CDR3nt: TGTGCCAGCTGGGGCGTAGGCGAGCAGCACTTC
v_gene: TRBV7-2; d_gene: TRBD1; abundance: few; j_gene: TRBJ1-1; CDR3aa: CASSLMVSAGGANTEAFF; CDR3nt: TGTGCCAGCAGCTTAATGGTGTCGGCAGGGGGGGCTAACACTGAAGCTTTCTTT
v_gene: TRBV20-1; d_gene: TRBD2; abundance: -; j_gene: TRBJ2-5; CDR3aa: CSASRIAGKETQYF; CDR3nt: TGCAGTGCTAGCCGGATAGCGGGGAAAGAGACCCAGTACTTC
v_gene: TRBV20-1; d_gene: -; abundance: -; j_gene: TRBJ2-7; CDR3aa: CSARAFSGPTLTPSYEQYF; CDR3nt: TGCAGTGCTAGGGCCTTCTCCGGGCCAACCCTTACACCCTCCTACGAGCAGTACTTC
v_gene: TRBV4-1; d_gene: -; abundance: few; j_gene: TRBJ1-5; CDR3aa: CASSLARGKGINQPQHF; CDR3nt: TGTGCCAGCAGCCTAGCCCGGGGCAAGGGGATCAATCAGCCCCAGCATTTT
v_gene: TRBV7-2; d_gene: -; abundance: many; j_gene: TRBJ1-2; CDR3aa: CASSLERGPSHTF; CDR3nt: TGTGCCAGCAGCTTAGAGCGGGGGCCTAGTCACACCTTC
v_gene: TRBV7-2; d_gene: -; abundance: many; j_gene: TRBJ2-7; CDR3aa: CASSLFQEMGEQYF; CDR3nt: TGTGCCAGCAGCTTGTTCCAGGAGATGGGCGAGCAGTACTTC
v_gene: TRBV5-1; d_gene: TRBD1; abundance: few; j_gene: TRBJ1-2; CDR3aa: CASVEGQGADGYTF; CDR3nt: TGCGCCAGCGTCGAAGGGCAGGGGGCAGATGGCTACACCTTC
v_gene: TRBV12-3/TRBV12-4; d_gene: -; abundance: few; j_gene: TRBJ2-7; CDR3aa: CASSLGFRRTPYEQYF; CDR3nt: TGTGCCAGCAGTTTAGGCTTTCGACGGACTCCCTACGAGCAGTACTTC
v_gene: TRBV9; d_gene: -; abundance: many; j_gene: TRBJ1-5; CDR3aa: CASSVAGASNQPQHF; CDR3nt: TGTGCCAGCAGCGTAGCGGGGGCGAGCAATCAGCCCCAGCATTTT
v_gene: TRBV25-1; d_gene: -; abundance: many; j_gene: TRBJ1-2; CDR3aa: CASSALIGYGYTF; CDR3nt: TGTGCCAGCAGTGCACTAATAGGGTATGGCTACACCTTC
v_gene: TRBV9; d_gene: TRBD1; abundance: -; j_gene: TRBJ2-5; CDR3aa: CASSASDRGRGETQYF; CDR3nt: TGTGCCAGCAGCGCTTCCGACAGGGGGCGGGGAGAGACCCAGTACTTC
v_gene: TRBV7-9; d_gene: TRBD1; abundance: -; j_gene: TRBJ1-1; CDR3aa: CASSPIGTENTEAFF; CDR3nt: TGTGCCAGCTCACCAATCGGGACAGAGAACACTGAAGCTTTCTTT
v_gene: TRBV19; d_gene: TRBD1; abundance: -; j_gene: TRBJ1-2; CDR3aa: CASSTTRQGRDYGYTF; CDR3nt: TGTGCCAGTAGTACCACCCGACAGGGGCGGGACTATGGCTACACCTTC
v_gene: TRBV7-2; d_gene: -; abundance: -; j_gene: TRBJ2-5; CDR3aa: CASSLSQGRKREETQYF; CDR3nt: TGTGCCAGCAGCTTAAGTCAAGGGCGGAAGAGAGAAGAGACCCAGTACTTC
v_gene: TRBV29-1; d_gene: TRBD1; abundance: -; j_gene: TRBJ1-5; CDR3aa: CSVEEGTGSADTHF; CDR3nt: TGCAGCGTTGAAGAGGGGACAGGAAGCGCAGATACGCATTTT
v_gene: TRBV6-1; d_gene: -; abundance: few; j_gene: TRBJ2-2; CDR3aa: CASRRGTNTGELFF; CDR3nt: TGTGCCAGCAGAAGGGGGACGAACACCGGGGAGCTGTTTTTT
v_gene: TRBV2; d_gene: -; abundance: many; j_gene: TRBJ2-7; CDR3aa: CASTETVLSGEQYF; CDR3nt: TGTGCCAGCACCGAAACCGTATTATCGGGCGAGCAGTACTTC